The 12 T cell receptor beta chains reported below all come from one sample, sequenced in a study of blood T cell repertoires in COVID-19. Generated by immunoSEQ multiplex PCR, the TCRdb table keeps only in-frame clones and is missing some. The sample records 190,000 or so clones, approximately 90% being singletons. The specimen was peripheral blood. The origin of the receptors is a man between 60 and 75 years old who had recovered from COVID-19.

Turning to this clone: The sample contains more than one DNA sequence encoding this CDR3. The chain recombines TRBV12-3 or TRBV12-4 with TRBJ1-1, with D uncertain. The CDR3 totals 13 residues. The V end lost 3 bases, the J end lost 1 base, and 6 bases lay between the germline ends. The CDR3 DNA reads TGTGCCAGCAGTTTGCGGCAGAACACTGAAGCTTTCTTT. Protein: CASSLRQNTEAFF.

The chain employs TRBV19 and TRBJ2-1; tentatively, D is TRBD1 (7 bases). Germline CDR1 reads LNHDA; CDR2 reads SQIVND (reference sequence). The ends were cut back, 3 bases at V and 3 bases at J, with 21 bases in the middle. The CDR3 contains 18 residues. CDR3 sequence (DNA): TGTGCCAGTAGTATCGGAGGGGGCGCGTTTACGCGCTACAATGAGCAGTTCTTC. Its protein product is CASSIGGGAFTRYNEQFF.

The genes are TRBV15 and TRBJ2-1, with TRBD2 matching 10 bases. Germline CDR1 and CDR2: LNHNV and YYDKDF (reference sequence). This CDR3 comprises 15 residues. Unmatched junction bases numbered 6, after V lost 0 bases and J lost 10 bases. The CDR3 protein is CATSRDPAGGREQFF. DNA for the CDR3: TGTGCCACCAGCAGAGATCCAGCGGGGGGGCGAGAGCAGTTCTTC.

This clone was picked up a small number of times. The chain employs TRBV4-1 and TRBJ2-3; 10 bases are a match to TRBD2. Unmatched junction bases numbered 6, after V lost 3 bases and J lost 6 bases. Per germline, CDR1 MGHRA and CDR2 YSYEKL. The CDR3 contains 15 residues. CDR3 in DNA: TGCGCCAGCAGCCAGGGGCTAGCGGGAGTGGATACGCAGTATTTT. Amino acids: CASSQGLAGVDTQYF.

This chain joins TRBV5-1 and TRBJ2-1; 7 bases match TRBD2. Trimming removed 0 bases from V and 8 bases from J; junction bases left unmatched: 8. CDR3 length: 15 residues. Germline V gene data show CDR1 as SGHRS and CDR2 as YFSETQ. CDR3 sequence (DNA): TGCGCCAGCAGCTTGGGGGCGGGAGTGACCCATGAGCAGTTCTTC. Its protein product is CASSLGAGVTHEQFF.

Points on this clone: Other DNA sequences in the same sample also yield this CDR3. The genes are TRBV7-2 and TRBJ1-1; unclear D gene. The ends were cut back, 0 bases at V and 1 base at J, with 6 bases in the middle. Germline loops: CDR1 SGHTA, CDR2 FQGNSA. The CDR3 extends over 14 amino acids. The chain's CDR3 is CASSLAAGNTEAFF. Written as DNA, the CDR3 is TGTGCCAGCAGCTTAGCAGCTGGGAACACTGAAGCTTTCTTT.

In its sample, this clone was seen a few times. J is TRBJ2-7 and V is TRBV7-9; the match to TRBD2 covers 7 bases. V lost 1 base, J lost 1 base, and 10 bases stayed unmatched. CDR3 length: 17 amino acids. Germline V gene sequence: CDR1 SEHNR, CDR2 FQNEAQ (reference sequence). Here the CDR3 reads CASSLDLGGVQSYEQYF. As DNA, the CDR3 is TGTGCCAGCAGCTTAGACTTGGGAGGGGTTCAGTCCTACGAGCAGTACTTC.

The rearrangement joins TRBV27 to TRBJ2-1; possibly TRBD2 for D (7 bases). This CDR3 has 13 residues. With 2 bases removed from V and 16 bases from J, the gap between germline ends came to 18 bases. Germline V gene lookup returns CDR1 MNHEY and CDR2 SMNVEV (reference sequence). CDR3 nucleotide sequence: TGTGCCAGCAGTTTAAATGCCCGGGGGGCTGGTTTCTTC. Protein sequence: CASSLNARGAGFF.

CDR3: CAAFYGGGGSYEQYF. CDR3 sequence (DNA): TGCGCCGCCTTCTATGGGGGGGGAGGCTCCTACGAGCAGTACTTC. The chain couples TRBV10-1 to TRBJ2-7; the match to TRBD2 covers 7 bases. The CDR3 sequence is 15 residues long. CDR1 is WNHNN, CDR2 SYGVQD, per germline (reference sequence). The trim removed 11 bases at V and 0 bases at J, leaving 13 bases unmatched.

This chain uses TRBV19 with TRBJ2-1; weak D call: TRBD1 (6 bases). Germline lookup yields CDR1 LNHDA and CDR2 SQIVND (reference sequence). V was clipped by 6 bases and J by 0 bases, with 9 bases between them. This CDR3 is 14 amino acids long. The CDR3, as DNA: TGTGCCAGTAGCACAGGGAGCTCCTACAATGAGCAGTTCTTC. Amino acid sequence: CASSTGSSYNEQFF.

The table lists this clone with a count of one. The genes are TRBV19 and TRBJ1-1; a weak D match, TRBD1 (6 bases). Trimming left V 3 bases short and J 0 bases short, with 14 bases between. The CDR3 sequence is 16 residues long. Germline lookup yields CDR1 LNHDA and CDR2 SQIVND (reference sequence). This CDR3 is CASSILTGLVNTEAFF. CDR3 in DNA: TGTGCCAGTAGTATTCTTACAGGGCTGGTGAACACTGAAGCTTTCTTT. Complete variable domain (other parts from reference TRBV19 and TRBJ1-1): DGGITQSPKYLFRKEGQNVTLSCEQNLNHDAMYWYRQDPGQGLRLIYYSQIVNDFQKGDIAEGYSVSREKKESFPLTVTSAQKNPTAFYLCASSILTGLVNTEAFFGQGTRLTVV.

This chain links TRBV7-8 with TRBJ2-1; 7 bases fit TRBD2. Germline CDR1 and CDR2: SGHVS and FQNEAQ. The CDR3 consists of 18 residues. With 1 base clipped from V and 0 bases from J, the junction kept 9 bases outside the gene matches. CDR3 DNA: TGTGCCAGCAGCTTAGGTCGTCTAGCGGTCAGCTCCTACAATGAGCAGTTCTTC. Its translation: CASSLGRLAVSSYNEQFF. The variable domain in full, completed from reference TRBV7-8 and TRBJ2-1, reads GAGVSQSPRYKVAKRGQDVALRCDPISGHVSLFWYQQALGQGPEFLTYFQNEAQLDKSGLPSDRFFAERPEGSVSTLKIQRTQQEDSAVYLCASSLGRLAVSSYNEQFFGPGTRLTVL.